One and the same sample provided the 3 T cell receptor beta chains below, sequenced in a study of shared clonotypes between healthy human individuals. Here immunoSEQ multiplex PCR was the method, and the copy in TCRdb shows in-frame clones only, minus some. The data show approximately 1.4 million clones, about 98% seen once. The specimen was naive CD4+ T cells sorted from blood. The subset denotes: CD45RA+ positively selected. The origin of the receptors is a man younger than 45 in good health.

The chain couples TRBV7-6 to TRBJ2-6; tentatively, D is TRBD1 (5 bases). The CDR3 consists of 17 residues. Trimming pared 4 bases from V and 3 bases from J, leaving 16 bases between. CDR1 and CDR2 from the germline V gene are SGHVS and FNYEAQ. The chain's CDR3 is CASSSGPPGFGANVLTF. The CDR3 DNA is TGTGCCAGCAGCTCAGGGCCCCCAGGATTTGGGGCCAACGTCCTGACTTTC.

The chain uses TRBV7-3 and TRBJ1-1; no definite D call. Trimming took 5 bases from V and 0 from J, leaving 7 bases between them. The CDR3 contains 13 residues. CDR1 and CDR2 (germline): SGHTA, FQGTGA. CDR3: CASSPIMNTEAFF. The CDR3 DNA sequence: TGTGCCAGCAGCCCCATCATGAACACTGAAGCTTTCTTT.

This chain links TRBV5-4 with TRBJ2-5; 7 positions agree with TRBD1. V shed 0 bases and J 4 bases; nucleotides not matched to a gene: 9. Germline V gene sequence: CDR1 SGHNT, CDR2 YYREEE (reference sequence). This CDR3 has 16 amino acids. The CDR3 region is CASSLGQGVVGETQYF. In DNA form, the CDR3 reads TGTGCCAGCAGCTTGGGGCAGGGGGTTGTGGGAGAGACCCAGTACTTC.